Below, 21 T cell receptor beta chains from the same sample are listed, as sequenced in a study of Ad26.COV2.S vaccination and SARS-CoV-2 variants. Using immunoSEQ multiplex PCR, the repertoire was profiled, and TCRdb retains in-frame clones only, with some absent. This table has some 250,000 clones, around nine tenths appearing once. Treatment specified: some 19 received Ad26.COV2.S at low or high dose, single or two shots; several received placebo; per-sample allocation not given. The investigators took samples on day 63 after the first vaccine or placebo injection. This sample comprised peripheral blood, obtained in a trial of Ad26.COV2.S vaccine versus placebo. Source of these receptors: a person between 18 and 65 years old who received the Ad26.COV2.S COVID-19 vaccine or a placebo.

The rearrangement links TRBV5-5 to TRBJ1-2; 10 positions match TRBD1. CDR1 SGHKS and CDR2 YYEKEE come from the germline V gene (reference sequence). With 4 bases clipped from V and 4 bases from J, the junction kept 4 bases outside the gene matches. The CDR3 has 14 amino acids. CDR3 in DNA: TGTGCCAGCAGCACGACAGGGGGCTTCTATGGCTACACCTTC. Translation: CASSTTGGFYGYTF.

The chain joins TRBV10-3 to TRBJ2-1; TRBD2 matches 7 bases. The CDR3 loop spans 14 amino acids. The V and J ends lost 8 bases and 6 bases, in that order; junction bases with no gene match: 10. Germline lookup yields CDR1 ENHRY and CDR2 SYGVKD. The CDR3 DNA follows: TGTGCCATCGGGCCGGCGGGGGAAGGCAATGAGCAGTTCTTC. Translation: CAIGPAGEGNEQFF.

With respect to this clone: The junction and the germline gene differ at one end; a read error may be behind it. The genes are TRBV10-3 and TRBJ2-3; D may match TRBD1 or TRBD2 (6 bases each). CDR1 is ENHRY and CDR2 is SYGVKD in the germline V gene. The CDR3 is made up of 15 amino acids. The chain's CDR3 is CATSNQGTSTDTQYF. CDR3 bases: TGTGCCACCAGTAACCAGGGGACTAGCACAGATACGCAGTATTTT.

Worth noting for this clone: The junction does not match germline at one end; this may be a read error. This sequence joins TRBV7-7 and TRBJ2-7, with TRBD1 matching 9 bases. The CDR3 spans 15 residues. Germline CDR1 reads SSHAT; CDR2 reads FNYEAQ (reference sequence). The CDR3 coding sequence is TGTGCTAGCAGCTTAACCGACAGGGGGGCCTACGAGCAGTACTTC. It translates to CASSLTDRGAYEQYF.

The chain couples TRBV5-1 to TRBJ1-4; a possible D gene is TRBD1 (5 bases). The CDR3 runs 17 residues. V was shortened by 2 bases and J by 3 bases, with 17 bases between the two germline ends. Germline V CDR1 and CDR2: SGHRS, YFSETQ. For the CDR3, the DNA is TGCGCCAGCAGCTTTGGGGCAGGGATTTCAGCTAATGAAAAACTGTTTTTT. Encoded protein: CASSFGAGISANEKLFF.

The gene calls are TRBV7-2 and TRBJ1-2, with 10 bases fitting TRBD1. The CDR3 loop spans 15 amino acids. CDR1 and CDR2 (germline): SGHTA, FQGNSA. With 1 base clipped from V and 5 bases from J, the junction kept 4 bases outside the gene matches. The chain's CDR3 is CASSLGGTGVYGYTF. CDR3 bases: TGTGCCAGCAGCTTAGGTGGGACAGGGGTTTATGGCTACACCTTC.

The chain employs TRBV1 and TRBJ2-3; TRBD2 was called by the table and not checked on the DNA. TRBV1 is a documented pseudogene. The CDR3 has 14 residues. CDR3: CTSSQDLDEDTQYF. For the CDR3, the DNA is TGCACCAGCAGCCAAGACTTAGATGAAGATACGCAGTATTTT.

This clone has only a few counts. This rearrangement joins TRBV3-1 (or the pseudogene TRBV3-2) to TRBJ1-2; TRBD1 agrees at 8 bases. The CDR3 extends over 16 amino acids. Germline V gene lookup returns CDR1 LGHDT and CDR2 YNNKEL (reference sequence). The J segment lost 4 bases and the V segment lost 7 bases, leaving 14 bases of the junction unmatched. CDR3 residues: CASTHGGGQGSYGYTF. In nucleotides, the CDR3 is TGTGCCAGCACCCACGGTGGCGGACAGGGCAGCTATGGCTACACCTTC.

The chain is built from TRBV6-5 and TRBJ1-3; TRBD1 might be the D (5 bases). The length of the CDR3 is 13 residues. Germline CDR1 and CDR2: MNHEY and SVGAGI. V shed 2 bases and J shed 4 bases, with 6 bases lying between them. This CDR3 is CASSYGAGNTIYF. CDR3 nucleotide sequence: TGTGCCAGCAGTTACGGGGCCGGAAACACCATATATTTT.

The chain combines TRBV2 with TRBJ1-1; 9 bases match TRBD1. V shed 11 bases, J shed 0 bases, and the junction held 7 bases outside the gene matches. The CDR3 extends over 14 amino acids. Germline CDR1 SNHLY, CDR2 FYNNEI. In nucleotides, the CDR3 is TGTGCCGGGGAACAGGGGGCGATGAACACTGAAGCTTTCTTT. Amino acid sequence: CAGEQGAMNTEAFF.

V is TRBV19 and J is TRBJ2-2, with 13 bases that match TRBD2. The germline V gene has CDR1 LNHDA and CDR2 SQIVND (reference sequence). The V gene end was trimmed by 10 bases and the J gene end by 5 bases; junction bases not matched to a gene: 10. The CDR3 contains 16 residues. In DNA, the CDR3 is TGTGCCACTATGATACTAGCGGGGGGGATTACCGGGGAGCTGTTTTTT. Translation gives CATMILAGGITGELFF.

V is TRBV11-3 and J is TRBJ2-1, with TRBD1 matching over 7 bases. The germline V gene has CDR1 SGHNT and CDR2 YENEEA. The V and J ends lost 3 bases and 4 bases, in that order; junction bases with no gene match: 9. This CDR3 is built from 16 residues. CDR3: CASSFGVSGQYNEQFF. CDR3 nucleotides: TGTGCCAGCAGCTTTGGGGTCTCGGGACAGTACAATGAGCAGTTCTTC.

CDR3 in DNA: TGTGCCAGCAGCCAGGGGCACCGCACAGATACGCAGTATTTT. Amino acids: CASSQGHRTDTQYF. The chain links TRBV27 to TRBJ2-3, with D perhaps matching TRBD1 (6 bases). V was shortened by 6 bases and J by 1 base, with 11 bases between the two germline ends. Germline values: CDR1 MNHEY, CDR2 SMNVEV (reference sequence). The CDR3 totals 14 residues.

The chain recombines TRBV7-9 with TRBJ1-1; no definite D call. Germline V gene sequence: CDR1 SEHNR, CDR2 FQNEAQ (reference sequence). CDR3 length equals 13 residues. V lost 7 bases to trimming and J lost 0 bases, with 9 bases between them. In nucleotides, the CDR3 is TGTGCCAGCAACAAAAACCTGAACACTGAAGCTTTCTTT. It specifies CASNKNLNTEAFF.

The chain joins TRBV9 to TRBJ1-4; possible D gene TRBD1, 5 bases. Trimming removed 0 bases from V and 5 bases from J, with 14 bases in between. The CDR3 extends over 16 amino acids. Germline CDR1 and CDR2: SGDLS and YYNGEE. In DNA form, the CDR3 reads TGTGCCAGCAGCGTAGTAGGGACCTCGGGAAATGAAAAACTGTTTTTT. This sequence encodes CASSVVGTSGNEKLFF. The complete variable domain, with remaining parts taken from reference TRBV9 and TRBJ1-4, reads DSGVTQTPKHLITATGQRVTLRCSPRSGDLSVYWYQQSLDQGLQFLIQYYNGEERAKGNILERFSAQQFPDLHSELNLSSLELGDSALYFCASSVVGTSGNEKLFFGSGTQLSVL.

This sequence joins TRBV28 and TRBJ2-1, with TRBD1 matching over 7 bases. V was pared by 2 bases and J by 13 bases, with 5 bases of the junction left unmatched. CDR1 is MDHEN and CDR2 is SYDVKM in the germline V gene. The CDR3 is 12 amino acids. The DNA of the CDR3 is TGTGCCAGCAGTTTACCGAGGACAGGCCAGTTCTTC. Protein: CASSLPRTGQFF.

The chain couples TRBV7-2 to TRBJ2-7; D gene uncertain. Germline CDR1 reads SGHTA; CDR2 reads FQGNSA. V lost 1 base and J 0 bases, leaving 7 bases between the germline ends. CDR3 length equals 14 residues. CDR3 bases: TGTGCCAGCAGCTTAGATACGGTCTCCTACGAGCAGTACTTC. This codes for CASSLDTVSYEQYF.

This clone was counted a few times. The genes are TRBV12-3 or TRBV12-4 and TRBJ1-1; D unclear. CDR3 length: 13 residues. Trimming took off 5 bases at V and 6 bases at J, with 13 bases between the two ends. As DNA, the CDR3 is TGTGCCAGCAGTCCTACACACACCTCTGAAGCTTTCTTT. It translates to CASSPTHTSEAFF.

This chain uses TRBV9 with TRBJ2-5; tentatively, D is TRBD1 or TRBD2 (5 bases each). The CDR3 totals 14 residues. Germline V gives CDR1 SGDLS, CDR2 YYNGEE. Trimming pared 0 bases from V and 0 bases from J, leaving 6 bases between. CDR3 sequence (DNA): TGTGCCAGCAGCGTAGGGGGGAACCAAGAGACCCAGTACTTC. Translation: CASSVGGNQETQYF.

The V and J genes are TRBV6-6 and TRBJ1-2; 8 nucleotides line up with TRBD1. The CDR3 runs 11 residues. Germline CDR1 is MNHNY and CDR2 is SVGAGI (reference sequence). Trimming removed 2 bases from V and 14 bases from J; junction bases left unmatched: 4. As DNA, the CDR3 is TGTGCCAGCAGTTACAGGACAGGGACGACCTTC. Protein product: CASSYRTGTTF.

Only one count was recorded for this clone. The chain is built from TRBV18 and TRBJ1-5, with a possible D match to TRBD1 (5 bases). Trimming shortened V by 3 bases and J by 5 bases, and 8 bases separated the two germline ends. This CDR3 contains 13 residues. Germline CDR1 is KGHSH and CDR2 is LQKENI. CDR3 protein: CASSPSGDQPQHF. Here the CDR3 DNA reads TGTGCCAGCTCACCTTCGGGGGATCAGCCCCAGCATTTT.